This is a list of T cell receptor beta chains from one sample in a study of T cell repertoires in cytomegalovirus infection. The antigens for these receptors are not known. TCRdb independently ran MiXCR on the reads; one entry per CDR3 protein. The table shows roughly 990,000 distinct CDR3 sequences, with around 31% occurring only once. Specimen: cultured CD8+ T cells from PBMCs, collected from culture after CMV antigen stimulation. These receptors originate from a human donor in good health (CMV status not recorded). Some clones in this sample may be carry-over from other donors' samples. Both conserved end residues are part of each CDR3. The D gene is left open where the match is weak. Clone sizes are given selectively: once, few, many, or a class where the clone is expanded.

V	size	J	D	DNA	CDR3
TRBV6-2/TRBV6-3	few	TRBJ1-1	NA	TGTGCCAGCAGTTACTCAAGCAGGACTGAAGCTTTCTTT	CASSYSSRTEAFF
TRBV24-1	few	TRBJ2-1	NA	TGTGCCACCAGTTCTAAGAGCTCCTACAATGAGCAGTTCTTC	CATSSKSSYNEQFF
TRBV6-6	few	TRBJ2-1	NA	TGTGCCAGCAGTTACTCGGCGGGAATGTCCTACAATGAGCAGTTCTTC	CASSYSAGMSYNEQFF
TRBV29-1	NA	TRBJ2-6	TRBD1	TGCAGCGTATTGGACAGGGGACCTGGGGCCAACGTCCTGACTTTC	CSVLDRGPGANVLTF
TRBV20-1	few	TRBJ2-7	NA	TGCAGTGCTAGTAAAAGGGGGGCTTCCTCCTACGAGCAGTACTTC	CSASKRGASSYEQYF
TRBV5-4	NA	TRBJ2-2	NA	TGTGCCAGCAGCTTCGGACTTGCGCCCACCGGGGAGCTGTTTTTT	CASSFGLAPTGELFF
TRBV27	NA	TRBJ2-7	NA	TGTGCCAGCAGTCCCTACGAGGGGGGGACCTACGAGCAGTACTTC	CASSPYEGGTYEQYF
TRBV9	few	TRBJ1-5	NA	TGTGCCAGCAGCGGGGATCCCGGACAGAACAGCAATCAGCCCCAGCATTTT	CASSGDPGQNSNQPQHF
TRBV7-6	many	TRBJ1-1	NA	TGTGCCAGCAGCTTAGGGGGAACTTTGTCAGCTTTCTTT	CASSLGGTLSAFF
TRBV7-8	many	TRBJ1-5	NA	TGTGCCAGCAGCTTAGCGCTAAGGGGCCCCCATCAGCCCCAGCATTTT	CASSLALRGPHQPQHF
TRBV7-9	NA	TRBJ1-2	TRBD1	TGTGCCAGCAGCTTATCCGGACAGGCCAACGGTGGCTACACCTTC	CASSLSGQANGGYTF
TRBV7-9	few	TRBJ1-1	NA	TGTGCCAGCCTCCAGAAGGCAATGGCGAACACTGAAGCTTTCTTT	CASLQKAMANTEAFF
TRBV27	NA	TRBJ1-6	NA	TGTGCCAGCAGTTTAAGCAGGGCACCCCTCCACTTT	CASSLSRAPLHF
TRBV7-8	many	TRBJ2-7	NA	TGTGCCAGCAGCTTAGGGCCCACCACCTACGAGCAGTACTTC	CASSLGPTTYEQYF
TRBV7-9	NA	TRBJ2-7	NA	TGTGCCAGCAGCTTACTGCGGGACTCCTACGAGCAGTACTTC	CASSLLRDSYEQYF
TRBV7-8	few	TRBJ1-4	NA	TGTGCCAGCAGCTTAGCGCCCGGTAAAAGCGAAAAACTGTTTTTT	CASSLAPGKSEKLFF